Given below is one T cell receptor beta chain in context. Its antigen is currently not known. Per-base quality was not reported, and no clone a single base away is much larger than it. The library was prepared using the immunoSEQ multiplex PCR assay. Rearranged TCR beta chain sequences were amplified using the hsTCRB Kit according to the manufacturer's protocol. An Illumina MiSeq was used to sequence the TCRB libraries. The study's own analysis went as follows. Demultiplexing, trimming and gene mapping were performed with the kit vendor's proprietary platform. TCRdb provides this immuneACCESS table in a form limited to in-frame rearrangements. Some clones are lacking; in checked studies, under half of them reflect an unresolved V gene, and why the rest are absent is not known. V and J calls and clone size are given by that table; D and trimming were obtained from the DNA. This sample is represented by about 32,000 clones; roughly 75% of them were singletons. About 11% of the sample belongs to the ten largest clones.

Taken with the paper, the label for time point translates to: week 35, safety follow-up. Each vaccine dose, consisting of 300 ug of a 20-mer mutant IDH1 peptide in Montanide, was administered subcutaneously with topical imiquimod. Patients received eight vaccinations in weeks 1, 3, 5, 7, 11, 15, 19 and 23, corresponding to visits V03 through V10. All donors had newly diagnosed IDH1-mutant astrocytomas of WHO grade 3 or 4 that showed loss of nuclear ATRX. The samples were drawn from NOA16, a multicentre, single-arm, open-label phase I trial in Germany that tested a mutant IDH1 peptide vaccine in humans for the first time. The DNeasy Blood and Tissue Kit was used to extract genomic DNA from EDTA blood for TCRB sequencing. Looking up the germline V gene yields CDR1 SGHRS and CDR2 YFSETQ. The CDR3 sequence holds 15 residues, the cysteine and phenylalanine included. Solely the CDR3 DNA is kept, with 45 bases framed from the first base. Trimming at the junction amounts to 4 bases on V and 5 bases on J, and the germline ends lie 18 bases apart.

This record belongs to a study of a mutant IDH1 vaccine in newly diagnosed glioma (dated by TCRdb to the early 2020s). Study-wide context: Vaccination was initiated 4-6 weeks after radiotherapy alone, or concurrently with temozolomide cycles in the chemotherapy-containing groups. The week-35 safety follow-up took place at visit V12, and the week-47 end of study took place at visit V13. For exploratory analyses, longitudinal TCRB deep sequencing was carried out in 25 treated patients wherever samples were available. Before enrollment, patients had received standard therapy of radiotherapy alone, temozolomide alone, or radiochemotherapy with temozolomide; most received the combination. Of the approximately 34 patients who were treated, 62.5% were male and 37.5% were female, and the mean age was around 41 years. Peripheral blood samples were drawn at six visits, namely V03 (baseline), V05, V07, V10, V12 and V13.

Overall study results and their limits: Pseudoprogression appeared unrelated to alterations in the top peripheral T cell clonotypes detected by TCRB sequencing. Immune responses induced by the vaccine were seen in roughly 95% of patients across multiple MHC alleles. According to the authors, sample limitations meant that analyses of patient blood samples could not be reproduced. Availability determined which PBMC samples were chosen for TCRB deep sequencing.

This clonotype was sampled from a woman aged 40 to 49 with glioma. The starting material was PBMCs, obtained from a glioma patient whose treatment included an IDH1 peptide vaccine. This chain joins TRBV5-1 to TRBJ2-5; the D region possibly corresponds to TRBD1 (6 bases align). Here is the DNA: TGCGCCAGCAGCGCTCTCTCAGGGGTCAAGGAGACCCAGTACTTC. Its protein is CASSALSGVKETQYF.